This T cell receptor beta chain was documented in a study of cytomegalovirus exposure and HLA in healthy donors (dated by TCRdb to 2016 to 2017). For the wider study: According to an earlier analysis of a few hundred of the donors, 150 million to 200 million T cells yielded some 110 million unique TCR beta sequences and approximately 300 Gb of sequence data. On average, roughly 240,000 unique TCR beta nucleotide sequences were sequenced per donor among 398 genotyped donors of the cohort, with 15% to 20% of those sequences being non-productive. Four to six DR-DQ haplotypes were handled as single units for association and clustering, since linkage in the cohort was strong. Using immunosequencing, the study profiled T cell repertoires from 666 subjects and related those repertoires to cytomegalovirus serostatus. Both class I and class II loci were covered by HLA typing, at four-digit resolution. Approximately 300 gigabases of sequencing data and approximately 92 million unique TCR sequences made up an early release that covered several hundred HLA-typed donors. Every repertoire in the discovery cohort had been generated on one and the same sequencing platform. Donor age, sex, ethnicity and CMV serostatus were collected together with the repertoire data. A later analysis re-analyzed previously published TCR beta repertoires from about 600 donors and added high-resolution HLA genotyping to study TCR occurrence patterns. A later genetic analysis used genome-wide SNP genotypes for about three fifths of the 666 donors, treating that subset as a discovery cohort. Typing coverage varied by locus: about 620-630 donors for A, B, C, DRB1 and DQB1; roughly 560 for DQA1; nearly 610 for DPA1; approximately 470 for DPB1. Of the roughly 400 genotyped donors, approximately 80% fell in the genetic ancestry cluster associated with self-reported Caucasian donors. High-throughput TCR immunosequencing, statistical association of individual TCRs with disease status, and machine learning were combined to predict cytomegalovirus infection status. The study was designed to test whether signatures of past pathogen exposure could be identified by cataloging public T cell receptors. A separate validation cohort of some 130 different subjects was used in addition to the roughly 700-subject first cohort. An earlier analysis of 587 of the donors used high-throughput TCR beta sequencing to judge whether each TCR beta V gene segment behaved as functional or pseudogenic. Rather than drawing on any new phenotypic data, the later analysis identified candidate immune exposures from TCR beta sequences and the way those sequences occurred across donors.

The full study reports these points: The classifier was reported to diagnose cytomegalovirus status with high specificity and sensitivity in both the original and validation cohorts. Presence/absence analyses assumed roughly uniform sequencing depth across donors, an assumption that may not hold. In a later analysis, most CMV-associated TCR beta chains were found to appear HLA-restricted, with HLA associations seemingly driven largely by CMV exposure. In the study, 164 TCR beta chains were listed as associated with cytomegalovirus. A further reported finding was that TCR beta sequences accurately predicted the HLA-A and HLA-B alleles for most subjects in the first cohort. When HLA alleles, especially DR and DQ, strongly co-occurred, TCR associations were difficult to assign to individual alleles. Linkage disequilibrium might explain the correlated functional status among segregating V segments, but an unknown experimental factor could not be excluded. It was suggested by the authors that the approach could potentially be generalized to other disease states and immunological phenotypes. Across donors, most TCR sequences were observed very rarely, whereas some public TCRs were present in many individuals. A cluster of highly shared sequence variants was judged likely to represent a technical artifact of the sequencing pipeline. In a later genetic analysis, a missense DCLRE1C variant was associated with V-gene and J-gene trimming of TCR beta chains, and the association was replicated in an independent cohort. Several of the top co-occurrence clusters appeared to be linked to parvovirus B19, influenza, CMV and Epstein-Barr virus, according to a later analysis. Because counts were too low, 15 to 20 rarely observed V segments, including chromosome 9 orphons, were left out of the earlier analysis of a few hundred of the donors. For the cohort, immune exposure information was limited to CMV serostatus. Broadly in line with IMGT annotations, most TCR beta V segments showed up in productive rearrangements about 87% or about 30% of the time in an earlier analysis of approximately 600 of the donors. Compared with equally common non-associated chains, HLA-associated TCR beta chains in a later analysis were more clonally expanded and had lower generation probabilities. Some IMGT-functional V segments, including TRBV6-2 and TRBV6-3, could not be told apart with the 87-base-pair reads, so those segments were excluded. A later genetic analysis reported fewer N-insertions in productive TCRs among donors in an Asian-associated ancestry cluster than the roughly 700-donor mean. Because HLA typing was missing for some donors at each locus, association tests included only the typed subset. Three of the identified cytomegalovirus-associated TCR beta chains were confirmed in vitro to be specific for cytomegalovirus antigens. The cohort was sequenced for TCR beta chains only, and without alpha or paired-chain data the features that could be detected were limited. At a false discovery rate of 0.05, a later analysis linked 16,951 TCR beta sequences to specific HLA alleles. In a later analysis, TCR association rates were found to vary across HLA loci, with the most associated TCRs seen for DRB1 alleles and the fewest for HLA-C alleles.

The cohort was made up of hundreds of healthy bone marrow donors. All cohort members were sampled while nominally healthy, although unrecorded immune exposures were likely present. The donor tested CMV seronegative, placing the donor among the approximately 360 seronegative members of the cohort. A peripheral blood sample was collected from each donor, and TCR beta sequencing was performed on peripheral blood mononuclear cells. Genomic DNA extraction from the blood cell samples was performed with the Qiagen DNeasy Blood Extraction Kit. Details on this clone: Its antigen specificity is not known. Per-base quality was not reported, and no clone a single base away is much larger than it.

The germline V gene gives CDR1 as SGHTA and CDR2 as FQGNSA. Deletion took 4 bases off V and 1 base off J, with a span of 14 bases between the germline ends. Reading from cysteine to phenylalanine, the CDR3 counts 15 amino acids. Only CDR3 DNA is held: 45 bases, read in frame from base 1. The library was obtained by the immunoSEQ multiplex PCR assay. The multiplex PCR relied on a mix of 60 forward primers for TCR Vbeta segments and 13 reverse primers for TCR Jbeta segments. Amplification of the CDR3 region of rearranged TCR beta genes was performed with a multiplex PCR assay on genomic DNA. The amplified TCR beta libraries were sequenced on the Illumina HiSeq System as 87-base-pair reads. On the authors' methods: A later analysis counted 65 million to 90 million unique TCR beta chains across the 666 repertoires, and some 12 million of these chains were shared by at least two donors. A nearest-neighbor algorithm error-corrected the raw reads and collapsed the reads into unique sequences, merging closely related sequences to remove PCR and sequencing errors. To assign V, D and J gene segments, CDR3 sequences were aligned to IMGT reference sequences. For a sequence to be retained, at least a six-nucleotide match to both a V gene segment and a J gene segment was required. Rearrangements were classified as productive when the CDR3 lacked stop codons and remained in frame with V and J, and all other rearrangements were classified as non-productive. Following IMGT convention, CDR3 was defined as the stretch from the second conserved V-encoded cysteine up to the conserved J-encoded phenylalanine. The earlier analysis of 450 to 750 of the donors excluded any sequence lacking an unambiguous match to a single V gene segment. In an earlier analysis of approximately 610 of the donors, V segments were called functional above 56.7% productive rearrangements and were called segregating when the between-donor standard deviation exceeded 5%. A statistical classification framework was built for diagnosing cytomegalovirus status from the catalog of TCR beta chain sequences. V and J gene assignment, in a later analysis, came from comparing TCR nucleotide sequences with IMGT/GENE-DB human TR gene sequences. A later analysis assigned CDR3 sequences and most-parsimonious VDJ recombination scenarios with the TCRdist pipeline. In a later analysis, each TCR beta chain was defined by its CDR3 amino acid sequence together with its V-gene family, and reads without a unique V-gene family were excluded. In a later analysis, 550 to 650 highly shared, low-generation-probability nucleotide sequences were removed to address suspected cross-contamination and a sequencing artifact. In a later analysis, a clonal expansion index was calculated for each public chain from normalized within-repertoire ranks of inferred template counts. In a later analysis, generation probabilities were computed using a VDJ recombination model fitted to out-of-frame rearrangements, and the results were checked against IGoR. In a later analysis, TCR-TCR, TCR-HLA and TCR-CMV co-occurrence was scored with hypergeometric tests, and a repertoire-size bias correction was applied to TCR pairs. To estimate false discovery rates, a later analysis permuted the HLA or CMV assignments 20 times. In a later analysis, co-occurring TCRs were grouped with DBSCAN, and TCRdist sequence similarity was added when clustering was performed within HLA-allele-positive subsets. For co-occurrence clustering, repertoires with fewer than 30,000 or more than 120,000 public chains were excluded, along with four or five repertoires with anomalous nucleotide sharing. Not all clones reach the TCRdb copy of this immuneACCESS table, which keeps in-frame sequences only. Checked studies attribute under half of the gap to unresolved V genes and leave the rest unexplained. That table is the source of V, J and clone size, and D and trimming were worked out from the DNA. Present in this sample are about 140,000 clones, around a tenth of which were seen just once. The ten largest clonotypes hold less than 2% of the sample.

Source material: PBMCs. This sequence was found in a male donor in good health and CMV-seronegative. The chain employs TRBV7-2 and TRBJ2-7; the D gene is unclear. The CDR3 corresponds to CASSSVYSPSYEQYF. The nucleotide sequence is given as TGTGCCAGCAGCTCCGTATATAGTCCGTCCTACGAGCAGTACTTC.